A selection of T cell receptor beta chains follows, all from one sample in a study of T-cell memory formation after mild COVID-19. TCRdb ran MiXCR on the 5' RACE reads and lists one entry per CDR3 protein. The data contain roughly 150,000 distinct CDR3 sequences, around 15% of them seen just once; the ten biggest clones take up approximately 14%. Sequenced: PBMCs or a T cell subset sorted from them (not recorded which). These receptors all stem from an adult woman who had mild COVID-19 (a few samples of this study predate the infection). Cell type and time point are not known. CDR3s include the opening cysteine and the closing phenylalanine or tryptophan. The D gene is left open where the match is weak. Some rows mark clone size as missing; the rest say once, few, many or name a class of expanded clone.

j_call d_call clone_size v_call cdr3_nt cdr3_aa
TRBJ2-3 TRBD2 few TRBV7-2 TGTGCCAGCAGCTTTAGTTCGACGGGCGGGAGGGCGGCAGATACGCAGTATTTT CASSFSSTGGRAADTQYF
TRBJ2-1 TRBD1 NA TRBV14 TGTGCCAGCAGCCACCCCGGGACAGGGGCCAATGAGCAGTTCTTC CASSHPGTGANEQFF
TRBJ2-2 NA NA TRBV5-1 TGCGCCAGCACCCTAGGACCAGCCGCGAACACCGGGGAGCTGTTTTTT CASTLGPAANTGELFF
TRBJ1-5 TRBD1 NA TRBV24-1 TGTGCCACCAGTGACGGACCGGGACAGGGGTTCTATCAGCCCCAGCATTTT CATSDGPGQGFYQPQHF
TRBJ1-5 NA NA TRBV4-2 TGTGCCAGCAGCCCCGATTACGGCAATCAGCCCCAGCATTTT CASSPDYGNQPQHF
TRBJ2-1 TRBD1 NA TRBV7-2 TGTGCCAGCAGCTTCTTGACAGGGGCGAAGTTCTTC CASSFLTGAKFF
TRBJ2-1 NA few TRBV29-1 TGCAGCGTTGTTGGTGAGGAAACCTCCTACAATGAGCAGTTCTTC CSVVGEETSYNEQFF
TRBJ2-3 TRBD2 NA TRBV12-3/TRBV12-4 TGTGCCAGCAGTTTAAGTGGGACTAGCGGGGGCACAGATACGCAGTATTTT CASSLSGTSGGTDTQYF
TRBJ2-7 NA few TRBV4-1 TGCGCCAGCAGCCAAGTGGCGGGACGGAGGACCTACGAGCAGTACTTC CASSQVAGRRTYEQYF
TRBJ2-7 NA NA TRBV29-1 TGCAGCGTTGGAGGGGGTCGGGGCTACGAGCAGTACTTC CSVGGGRGYEQYF
TRBJ2-1 TRBD1 few TRBV12-5 TGTGCTAGTGGTTACCCGGACAGGGGGGACAATGAGCAGTTCTTC CASGYPDRGDNEQFF
TRBJ1-5 NA NA TRBV19 TGTGCCAGTAGTATGAGGTACAATCAGCCCCAGCATTTT CASSMRYNQPQHF
TRBJ2-7 TRBD2 few TRBV5-4 TGTGCCAGCAGCTTCCGGAGACTAGCGGGGGGGATCATCTACGAGCAGTACTTC CASSFRRLAGGIIYEQYF
TRBJ2-1 NA NA TRBV15 TGTGCCACCAGCAGAGATTATGGAGAAGGTTCCTACAATGAGCAGTTCTTC CATSRDYGEGSYNEQFF
TRBJ1-1 NA few TRBV9 TGTGCCAGCAGCGTAGTACAGACGAACACTGAAGCTTTCTTT CASSVVQTNTEAFF
TRBJ2-1 NA few TRBV4-3 TGCGCCAGCGGCTCCCTTGTCGGCCGGGCGGATTTCTTC CASGSLVGRADFF
TRBJ2-7 TRBD2 NA TRBV18 TGTGCCAGCTCACCCTCGCTACTAGCGGGAGCAATGAGTGAGCAGTACTTC CASSPSLLAGAMSEQYF
TRBJ2-7 NA NA TRBV6-6 TGTGCCAGTCAGGGGAGCTCCTACGAGCAGTACTTC CASQGSSYEQYF
TRBJ2-5 NA few TRBV7-2 TGTGCCAGCAGCCGAGCGTTCCAAGAGACCCAGTACTTC CASSRAFQETQYF
TRBJ2-7 NA few TRBV29-1 TGCAGCGTGGGGGACGGGGCCTACGAGCAGTACTTC CSVGDGAYEQYF
TRBJ2-7 NA many TRBV10-3 TGTGCCATCAGTGAGGACAGGGAGGCCTACGAGCAGTACTTC CAISEDREAYEQYF
TRBJ2-3 TRBD2 NA TRBV18 TGTGCCAGCTCACCAGGACCGGCTAGCGGGGGAAATACGCAGTATTTT CASSPGPASGGNTQYF
TRBJ2-1 TRBD1 few TRBV10-3 TGTGCCATCAGGGACAGGAGCTACAATGAGCAGTTCTTC CAIRDRSYNEQFF
TRBJ2-3 NA NA TRBV29-1 TGCAGCGTTGCCCGGGATTCAGATACGCAGTATTTT CSVARDSDTQYF
TRBJ2-2 NA NA TRBV7-3 TGTGCCAGCAGCTTATCGGGGGAGGTCGGGGAGCTGTTTTTT CASSLSGEVGELFF
TRBJ2-1 NA few TRBV4-2 TGTGCCAGCAGCCAGGTGCCGCGGGACAGATACAATGAGCAGTTCTTC CASSQVPRDRYNEQFF
TRBJ1-4 NA once TRBV14 TGTGCCAGCAGCCAAGTCGTGAGTTTAAATGAAAAACTGTTTTTT CASSQVVSLNEKLFF
TRBJ2-1 NA few TRBV7-3 TGTGCCAGCAGCTTAACGCTGACTAGACGATACAATGAGCAGTTCTTC CASSLTLTRRYNEQFF
TRBJ2-1 NA NA TRBV7-6 TGTGCCAGCAGCTTGACCCTTGGGGATGAGCAGTTCTTC CASSLTLGDEQFF
TRBJ2-1 TRBD2 NA TRBV7-2 TGTGCCAGCACCCAGACTAGCGGGTTTAGTCGTGAGCAGTTCTTC CASTQTSGFSREQFF
TRBJ2-7 NA many TRBV12-3/TRBV12-4 TGTGCCAGCAGTTTAGAAGACATAACCTACGAGCAGTACTTC CASSLEDITYEQYF
TRBJ2-1 TRBD2 NA TRBV5-1 TGCGCCAGCAGCTTGGCGGGGGGGCCTGGGAATGAGCAGTTCTTC CASSLAGGPGNEQFF
TRBJ2-2 TRBD1 NA TRBV7-2 TGTGCCAGCAGCTTTACCGGGACAGGGGACACCGGGGAGCTGTTTTTT CASSFTGTGDTGELFF
TRBJ2-3 TRBD2 NA TRBV12-3/TRBV12-4 TGTGCCAGCAAGGCTAGCGGTTCAGATACGCAGTATTTT CASKASGSDTQYF
TRBJ2-7 NA NA TRBV10-3 TGTGCCACAGGGGGGACCTACGAGCAGTACTTC CATGGTYEQYF
TRBJ2-1 TRBD2 few TRBV29-1 TGCAGCGTTGCTCAGAGACTAGCGGGCAATGAGCAGTTCTTC CSVAQRLAGNEQFF
TRBJ2-1 NA few TRBV9 TGTGCCAGCAGCCCCCAAGGTGGAACAGCAGGATACAATGAGCAGTTCTTC CASSPQGGTAGYNEQFF
TRBJ1-2 NA few TRBV2 TGTGCCAGCACCTCAGGAGGGGCGCTGAATGGCTACACCTTC CASTSGGALNGYTF
TRBJ2-3 NA once TRBV18 TGTGCCAGCTCACCTCAGGGGGGTGGCACAGATACGCAGTATTTT CASSPQGGGTDTQYF
TRBJ2-7 NA NA TRBV24-1 TGTGCCACCATGAGCGAGGCCTACGAGCAGTACTTC CATMSEAYEQYF
TRBJ2-5 NA many TRBV12-3/TRBV12-4 TGTGCCAGCAGTTTAACCGAGACCCAGTACTTC CASSLTETQYF
TRBJ2-1 TRBD1 NA TRBV12-3/TRBV12-4 TGTGCCAGCAGGTTAGGACAGGGGGACTACAATGAGCAGTTCTTC CASRLGQGDYNEQFF
TRBJ1-2 TRBD1 NA TRBV12-3/TRBV12-4 TGTGCCAGCAGTTTAGTCTACGGGGACAGGGGTGGCTACACCTTC CASSLVYGDRGGYTF
TRBJ2-1 NA NA TRBV2 TGTGCCAGCAGTGCCGGGATACAGCAGTTCTTC CASSAGIQQFF
TRBJ2-3 NA few TRBV2 TGTGCCAGCAGTGAATTAGGGGACTTGAGCACAGATACGCAGTATTTT CASSELGDLSTDTQYF
TRBJ2-1 NA NA TRBV19 TGTGCCAGTAGTATAGCAACAGCGAACAATGAGCAGTTCTTC CASSIATANNEQFF
TRBJ2-7 TRBD1 NA TRBV12-3/TRBV12-4 TGTGCCAGCAGTGTTGGACAGGGCGCCCCTCTGGACGAGCAGTACTTC CASSVGQGAPLDEQYF
TRBJ2-7 TRBD2 NA TRBV6-2/TRBV6-3 TGTGCCAGCAGTTACGGACTAGCGGGTGCCTACGAGCAGTACTTC CASSYGLAGAYEQYF
TRBJ1-2 TRBD1 few TRBV12-3/TRBV12-4 TGTGCCAGCAATGACAGGGCCTATGGCTACACCTTC CASNDRAYGYTF
TRBJ1-1 NA few TRBV19 TGTGCCAGTAGTGTCGGAGGCAGGATTCTCACTGAAGCTTTCTTT CASSVGGRILTEAFF
TRBJ2-7 NA NA TRBV5-1 TGCGCCAGCAGGTCAATAGGAAGTTCCTACGAGCAGTACTTC CASRSIGSSYEQYF
TRBJ1-1 TRBD1 NA TRBV6-5 TGTGCCAGCAGATTGGGACAGGGGGACGCTTTCTTT CASRLGQGDAFF
TRBJ2-1 TRBD2 few TRBV3-1 TGTGCCAGCAGCCACAGTAGCGGGGGGCAGTACAATGAGCAGTTCTTC CASSHSSGGQYNEQFF